Below, 29 T cell receptor beta chains from the same sample are listed, as sequenced in a study of T-cell reconstitution after alpha-beta-depleted transplantation in children (dated by TCRdb to the mid-2010s). Library generation was performed with PCR. These reads were obtained on an Illumina HiSeq 2500. TCR library preparation used molecular barcoding, with unique molecular identifiers applied to normalize quantification of the TCRbeta repertoire. The public reads were reanalyzed by TCRdb: fastp trimming at Q25, MiXCR alignment, in-frame beta chains only. All rows with the same CDR3 protein become a single entry with the most common DNA and genes. This sample holds some 520,000 distinct CDR3 sequences; 30% to 35% were observed only once. In total, the top ten clones hold approximately 2.3% of the sample. The specimen was PBMCs from the stem cell graft donor, collected from the stem cell graft. The receptors here all came from a human donor who donated a stem cell graft to a child with aplastic anemia.

This clonotype has a handful of counts. The rearrangement joins TRBV7-2 to TRBJ2-3, with 9 bases identical to TRBD2. Trimming cost V 1 base and J 4 bases; bases outside gene matches: 6. The CDR3 length is 16 residues. Germline CDR1 reads SGHTA; CDR2 reads FQGNSA. The CDR3 DNA reads as TGTGCCAGCAGCTTAGGTACTAGCGGGTTATCAGATACGCAGTATTTT. Amino acids: CASSLGTSGLSDTQYF.

As DNA, the CDR3 is TGCGCCAGCAGCAGATCCAGTTCTGGGGAAAAACTGTTTTTT. It translates to CASSRSSSGEKLFF. The chain uses TRBV5-1 and TRBJ1-4, with D uncertain. Germline V gene sequence: CDR1 SGHRS, CDR2 YFSETQ. This CDR3 has 14 amino acids. The V and J ends lost 4 bases and 8 bases respectively, with 15 bases between them.

The chain carries TRBV3-1 and TRBJ1-1; a possible D gene is TRBD1 (5 bases). The germline V gene encodes CDR1 LGHDT and CDR2 YNNKEL (reference sequence). This CDR3 has 15 residues. V lost 0 bases, J lost 7 bases, and 15 bases lay in between. CDR3 nucleotides: TGTGCCAGCAGCCAAGAAATGGCAGGGTCCAATGAAGCTTTCTTT. Translating gives CASSQEMAGSNEAFF.

This chain joins TRBV29-1 and TRBJ2-4, with D tentatively TRBD1 (6 bases). The CDR3 contains 14 residues. The germline V and J ends were trimmed by 7 bases and 10 bases, with 23 bases remaining between them. The germline gives CDR1 SQVTM, CDR2 ANQGSEA. The CDR3 sequence is CSGSQDRSVGIQYF. The CDR3 coding sequence is TGCAGCGGATCGCAGGACAGATCTGTAGGTATTCAGTACTTC.

In DNA, the CDR3 is TGTGCCAGCAGCCAAGAGGCCACGGTTAACTATGGCTACACCTTC. This translates into CASSQEATVNYGYTF. The chain joins TRBV3-1 to TRBJ1-2; D unclear. The length of the CDR3 is 15 residues. CDR1 is LGHDT and CDR2 is YNNKEL in the germline V gene (reference sequence). V lost 0 bases and J 1 base, leaving 9 bases between the germline ends.

In its sample, this clonotype was seen a few times. The J gene is TRBJ1-6, the V gene TRBV12-3 or TRBV12-4; 9 positions match TRBD1. This CDR3 contains 14 residues. V dropped 5 bases and J dropped 9; count of bases not matched to a gene: 5. The DNA for the CDR3 is TGTGCCAGCAGTCCTGGACAGGGGTCTTCACCCCTCCACTTT. This codes for CASSPGQGSSPLHF.

The chain is built from TRBV19 and TRBJ1-5; 8 bases align to TRBD1. This CDR3 is built from 13 residues. Germline V CDR1 and CDR2: LNHDA, SQIVND (reference sequence). The trim removed 6 bases at V and 6 bases at J, leaving 4 bases unmatched. The CDR3 sequence: CASSGTGGQPQHF. In nucleotides, the CDR3 is TGTGCCAGTAGCGGGACAGGTGGTCAGCCCCAGCATTTT.

This clonotype turned up a few times. The J gene is TRBJ2-2, the V gene TRBV6-2 or TRBV6-3; 11 nucleotides match TRBD1. Looked up from germline, CDR1 is MNHEY and CDR2 is SVGEGT. This CDR3 is 16 amino acids long. Trimming cost V 6 bases and J 5 bases; bases outside gene matches: 8. The CDR3 sequence: CASRLDRGRGTGELFF. CDR3 nucleotide sequence: TGTGCCAGCAGATTGGACAGGGGGCGCGGAACCGGGGAGCTGTTTTTT.

The CDR3 loop reads CASSYSPKITGARGGYGYTF. CDR3 nucleotides: TGTGCCAGCAGTTACTCACCGAAGATTACAGGGGCAAGAGGGGGCTATGGCTACACCTTC. The V gene is TRBV6-2 or TRBV6-3, the J gene TRBJ1-2; TRBD1 agrees at 7 bases. Germline V gene lookup returns CDR1 MNHEY and CDR2 SVGEGT. The CDR3 has 20 residues. Germline trimming cut 0 bases from V and 4 bases from J; bases unmatched to any gene: 20.

The chain combines TRBV27 with TRBJ1-5, with D perhaps matching TRBD1 (5 bases). V shed 3 bases and J shed 6 bases, with 12 bases lying between them. In germline, CDR1 is MNHEY, CDR2 SMNVEV (reference sequence). CDR3 length: 14 amino acids. CDR3 sequence reads: CASSFQGIAQPQHF. The CDR3 coding sequence is TGTGCCAGCAGTTTCCAGGGAATTGCTCAGCCCCAGCATTTT.

V and J are TRBV7-9 and TRBJ2-3, with D perhaps matching TRBD1 (5 bases). V gave up 5 bases and J gave up 6 bases, with 15 bases separating them. CDR1 and CDR2 (germline): SEHNR, FQNEAQ (reference sequence). CDR3 length equals 14 residues. The CDR3 spells CASSLRQSRDTQYF. The CDR3 nucleotides read TGTGCCAGCAGCCTACGACAGTCCCGGGATACGCAGTATTTT.

In this sample, this clonotype turned up a few times. The chain combines TRBV5-1 with TRBJ2-1; maybe TRBD2 (5 bases). V was trimmed by 4 bases and J by 10 bases, leaving 21 bases between them. The CDR3 contains 15 residues. From germline, CDR1 is SGHRS and CDR2 YFSETQ. Here the CDR3 reads CASSPRGRGLDEQFF. The CDR3 bases are TGCGCCAGCAGCCCCCGAGGTAGAGGACTCGACGAGCAGTTCTTC.

In this sample, this clonotype turned up a few times. This chain links TRBV12-3 or TRBV12-4 with TRBJ1-2, with 8 nucleotides matching TRBD1. CDR3 length: 13 amino acids. The J segment lost 4 bases and the V segment lost 8 bases, leaving 6 bases of the junction unmatched. CDR3 nucleotides: TGTGCCAGCGCCGGACAGGGATTCTATGGCTACACCTTC. Translation: CASAGQGFYGYTF.

V and J are TRBV4-3 and TRBJ2-3; the D is unclear. This CDR3 is built from 18 residues. V was pared by 1 base and J by 3 bases, with 20 bases between. CDR1 and CDR2 from the germline V gene are LGHNA and YSLEER. Here the CDR3 DNA reads TGCGCCAGCAGCCAAGGCATAAGGGAAGGGAAAGGAACAGATACGCAGTATTTT. This translates into CASSQGIREGKGTDTQYF.

This chain joins TRBV20-1 and TRBJ1-5; 10 nucleotides agree with TRBD1. Trimming cost V 5 bases and J 6 bases; bases outside gene matches: 7. This CDR3 comprises 14 residues. Germline V gene lookup returns CDR1 DFQATT and CDR2 SNEGSKA (reference sequence). Here the CDR3 DNA reads TGCAGTGCTGCCAGGACAGGGGGTGGTCAGCCCCAGCATTTT. Its protein product is CSAARTGGGQPQHF.

Turning to this clonotype: An end of the junction does not agree with germline; a read error may underlie this. This chain connects TRBV29-1 to TRBJ2-5, with D possibly matching TRBD2 (5 bases). In germline, CDR1 is SQVTM, CDR2 ANQGSEA. The CDR3 has 12 amino acids. The DNA for the CDR3 is TGCAGCGTTCAAGACGGGGTGGAGACCCAGTACTTC. Its protein is CSVQDGVETQYF. Together with reference TRBV29-1 and TRBJ2-5, the CDR3 gives the full variable domain: SAVISQKPSRDICQRGTSLTIQCQVDSQVTMMFWYRQQPGQSLTLIATANQGSEATYESGFVIDKFPISRPNLTFSTLTVSNMSPEDSSIYLCSVQDGVETQYFGPGTRLLVL.

The gene calls are TRBV7-2 and TRBJ1-1, with D unresolved. The CDR3 sequence is 13 residues long. Trimming left V 10 bases short and J 2 bases short, with 14 bases between. CDR1 SGHTA and CDR2 FQGNSA come from the germline V gene. This CDR3 is CATLRGRNTEAFF. In DNA, the CDR3 is TGTGCCACCTTACGCGGGCGTAACACTGAAGCTTTCTTT.

This clonotype was seen a few times. The chain has TRBV29-1 and TRBJ2-5; no clear D. V lost 7 bases, J lost 1 base, and 13 bases lay in between. Germline lookup yields CDR1 SQVTM and CDR2 ANQGSEA. The CDR3 totals 13 residues. CDR3 loop: CSGRHSTQETQYF. As DNA, the CDR3 is TGCAGCGGGAGACATAGTACCCAAGAGACCCAGTACTTC. The complete variable domain, with remaining parts taken from reference TRBV29-1 and TRBJ2-5, reads SAVISQKPSRDICQRGTSLTIQCQVDSQVTMMFWYRQQPGQSLTLIATANQGSEATYESGFVIDKFPISRPNLTFSTLTVSNMSPEDSSIYLCSGRHSTQETQYFGPGTRLLVL.

In its sample, this clonotype was seen a few times. V usage is TRBV12-3 or TRBV12-4 and J usage is TRBJ2-5; maybe TRBD2 (6 bases). The CDR3 has 14 residues. V shed 2 bases and J shed 2 bases, with 9 bases lying between them. This CDR3 is CASSLRRAQETQYF. The CDR3 region has the DNA TGTGCCAGCAGTTTACGGAGGGCTCAAGAGACCCAGTACTTC.

V is TRBV20-1 and J is TRBJ1-5; TRBD1 agrees at 11 bases. There are 14 residues in the CDR3. Germline V gives CDR1 DFQATT, CDR2 SNEGSKA (reference sequence). The ends lost 0 bases at V and 6 bases at J; junction bases unmatched: 1. CDR3 protein: CSAREDRGLQPQHF. Written as DNA, the CDR3 is TGCAGTGCTAGAGAGGACAGGGGGCTTCAGCCCCAGCATTTT.

The chain carries TRBV9 and TRBJ2-3; the D gene could be TRBD1 or TRBD2 (5 bases each). CDR3 length equals 15 residues. The germline CDR1 and CDR2 sequences are SGDLS and YYNGEE. V gave up 5 bases and J gave up 3 bases, with 16 bases separating them. In DNA form, the CDR3 reads TGTGCCAGCAGTCGGGACCAAACGGAAACAGATACGCAGTATTTT. Its translation: CASSRDQTETDTQYF. The full variable domain, completed using reference TRBV9 and TRBJ2-3, is DSGVTQTPKHLITATGQRVTLRCSPRSGDLSVYWYQQSLDQGLQFLIQYYNGEERAKGNILERFSAQQFPDLHSELNLSSLELGDSALYFCASSRDQTETDTQYFGPGTRLTVL.

CDR3 residues: CASSPVAGNGYEQYV. The CDR3, as DNA: TGTGCCAGCTCACCGGTGGCCGGCAACGGTTACGAGCAGTACGTC. The chain couples TRBV18 to TRBJ2-7, with no clear D. CDR1 and CDR2 from the germline V gene are KGHSH and LQKENI. V dropped 3 bases and J dropped 4 bases, with 16 bases sitting between them. There are 15 residues in the CDR3.

This clonotype was picked up one time. This chain uses TRBV7-9 with TRBJ2-1; the D is unclear. The V gene lost 0 bases and the J gene lost 6 bases, with 9 bases spanning the gap. Germline-derived CDR1 and CDR2 are SEHNR and FQNEAQ (reference sequence). This CDR3 has 14 amino acids. The CDR3 loop reads CASSLAMERNEQFF. The CDR3 DNA reads TGTGCCAGCAGCTTAGCAATGGAGCGCAATGAGCAGTTCTTC.

The rearrangement uses TRBV20-1 and TRBJ2-5; no clear D. V was trimmed by 2 bases and J by 3 bases, leaving 13 bases between them. CDR1 is DFQATT and CDR2 is SNEGSKA in the germline V gene (reference sequence). The CDR3 runs to 14 residues. CDR3 amino acids: CSARSSTTKETQYF. The CDR3 bases are TGCAGTGCTAGATCGAGTACAACAAAAGAGACCCAGTACTTC.

This chain uses TRBV12-3 or TRBV12-4 with TRBJ1-3, with TRBD1 matching over 8 bases. Trimming removed 5 bases from V and 1 base from J; junction bases left unmatched: 7. The CDR3 has 16 amino acids. The CDR3 is CASSPRQGKSGNTIYF. CDR3 sequence (DNA): TGTGCCAGCAGTCCCAGACAGGGGAAATCTGGAAACACCATATATTTT.

This chain connects TRBV12-3 or TRBV12-4 to TRBJ1-1; no definite D call. The CDR3 length is 14 residues. The germline V and J ends were trimmed by 7 bases and 2 bases, with 14 bases remaining between them. CDR3 DNA: TGTGCCAGCAAATTCGGGGAGATTAACACTGAAGCTTTCTTT. Translating it yields CASKFGEINTEAFF.

The V gene is TRBV12-3 or TRBV12-4, the J gene TRBJ2-2, with 10 bases identical to TRBD2. The CDR3 is made up of 18 amino acids. J gave up 7 bases and V 1 base, and 12 bases lay outside the gene matches. The CDR3, as DNA: TGTGCCAGCAGTTTAGTTAAGGGGCTAGCGGGAGTGGGCGGGGAGCTGTTTTTT. It encodes CASSLVKGLAGVGGELFF.

The chain combines TRBV27 with TRBJ2-7; D not certain. The V end was cut by 8 bases, the J end by 0 bases, with 11 bases between. This CDR3 comprises 13 residues. Germline loops: CDR1 MNHEY, CDR2 SMNVEV (reference sequence). CDR3 sequence reads: CASPFGFSYEQYV. Written as DNA, the CDR3 is TGTGCCAGCCCTTTCGGGTTCTCCTACGAGCAGTACGTC.

The genes are TRBV5-8 and TRBJ2-2, with 12 bases fitting TRBD2. This CDR3 is built from 17 residues. CDR1 and CDR2 from the germline V gene are SGHTS and YDEGEE. Trimming removed 2 bases from V and 3 bases from J; junction bases left unmatched: 5. The CDR3 reads CASSFGLAGSHTGELFF. CDR3 nucleotide sequence: TGTGCCAGCAGCTTCGGACTAGCGGGATCGCACACCGGGGAGCTGTTTTTT.